The rows below give T cell receptor beta chains drawn from one sample of a study of T cell responses to AZD1222 COVID-19 vaccine. Method: immunoSEQ multiplex PCR; TCRdb's copy keeps in-frame clones and lacks some. Altogether about 150,000 clones are present, roughly nine tenths being singletons, with the ten largest covering 5.5% to 6%. Source: peripheral blood, taken on day 0 of MenACWY control vaccination. These receptor sequences come from an adult in good health. The CDR3 runs from the conserved cysteine through the conserved F or W. D genes are given only for firm matches. Part of the rows lack a size; the others show once, few, many or a class for expanded clones.

abundance	v_gene	d_gene	j_gene	CDR3aa	CDR3nt
.	TRBV7-9	.	TRBJ1-5	CASSYGGGLQPQHF	TGTGCCAGCAGCTATGGGGGGGGGCTTCAGCCCCAGCATTTT
.	TRBV19	.	TRBJ1-2	CASSNIKRGTSGYTF	TGTGCCAGTAGTAATATCAAACGGGGAACGTCGGGCTACACCTTC
few	TRBV21-1	.	TRBJ1-6	CASSNGTGSNSPLHF	TGTGCCAGCAGCAACGGGACAGGGTCGAATTCACCCCTCCACTTT
.	TRBV5-4	TRBD1	TRBJ1-2	CASSPRTTGGNGYTF	TGTGCCAGCAGCCCCAGGACGACAGGGGGGAATGGCTACACCTTC
few	TRBV28	.	TRBJ1-5	CASSLLGDGQPQHF	TGTGCCAGCAGTCTCCTCGGGGACGGTCAGCCCCAGCATTTT
.	TRBV5-6	.	TRBJ2-7	CASSQLDIYEQYF	TGTGCCAGCAGCCAACTGGATATCTACGAGCAGTACTTC
.	TRBV7-8	.	TRBJ1-5	CASSPWRSNQPQHF	TGTGCCAGCAGTCCGTGGCGAAGCAATCAGCCCCAGCATTTT
.	TRBV19	TRBD1	TRBJ1-2	CASSIQGTANYGYTF	TGTGCCAGTAGTATACAGGGGACAGCTAACTATGGCTACACCTTC
.	TRBV30	TRBD1	TRBJ1-1	CAWGGQGNFEAFF	TGTGCCTGGGGGGGACAGGGGAACTTTGAAGCTTTCTTT
.	TRBV7-9	.	TRBJ1-2	CASSHPVAGEYGYTF	TGTGCCAGCAGCCACCCGGTGGCAGGGGAATATGGCTACACCTTC
.	TRBV7-6	TRBD2	TRBJ2-1	CASSSTGREIYNEQFF	TGTGCCAGCAGTTCTACCGGGCGGGAGATTTACAATGAGCAGTTCTTC
.	TRBV7-6	TRBD2	TRBJ2-1	CASSSGLGGYNEQFF	TGTGCCAGCAGCTCAGGACTAGGCGGGTACAATGAGCAGTTCTTC
.	TRBV11-2	TRBD2	TRBJ2-1	CASRPLSGGMGTNNEQFF	TGTGCCAGCAGGCCCTTGAGCGGGGGGATGGGAACCAACAATGAGCAGTTCTTC
.	TRBV6-5	.	TRBJ1-5	CASSNSRVDQPQHF	TGTGCCAGCTCTAACTCCAGGGTGGATCAGCCCCAGCATTTT
.	TRBV11-2	.	TRBJ1-2	CASRIETGFPNGYTF	TGTGCCAGCAGGATAGAAACAGGTTTTCCGAATGGCTACACCTTC
.	TRBV5-1	.	TRBJ2-2	CASSSPRAGVTGELFF	TGCGCCAGCAGCTCGCCGAGGGCAGGGGTCACCGGGGAGCTGTTTTTT
.	TRBV19	.	TRBJ1-5	CASSIDPTNQPQHF	TGTGCCAGTAGTATTGATCCTACTAATCAGCCCCAGCATTTT
.	TRBV5-1	.	TRBJ2-3	CASSLPAERASTDTQYF	TGCGCCAGCAGCTTGCCGGCGGAGAGAGCTAGCACAGATACGCAGTATTTT
.	TRBV7-2	.	TRBJ1-5	CASSLAITVSNQPQHF	TGTGCCAGCAGCTTAGCGATAACAGTTAGCAATCAGCCCCAGCATTTT
.	TRBV18	.	TRBJ1-2	CASSPAGIVGVGYTF	TGTGCCAGCTCACCAGCCGGGATTGTAGGTGTGGGCTACACCTTC